This TCR beta chain was identified in a study of type 1 regulatory T cells. Study information: T-allo10 is an in vitro-generated, Tr1-enriched CD4 T cell product specific for alloantigen.

MiXCR was run by TCRdb on the reads, yielding one entry per CDR3 protein. The sample yields fewer than 30,000 distinct CDR3 sequences, roughly two thirds seen once. The junction had 9 bases not matched to a gene; V was cut back by 5 bases and J by 7 bases. This CDR3 is built from 14 residues. Per the germline V gene, CDR1 is DFQATT and CDR2 is SNEGSKA (reference sequence). Graft donor-derived T-allo10 cells were described as host-alloantigen-specific, anergic, and alloantigen-specifically suppressive. About this clonotype itself: The antigen is undetermined.

This clonotype was obtained from a human donor in good health. The rearrangement joins TRBV20-1 to TRBJ2-3; 10 bases fit TRBD2. The specimen was cultured T cells, either the whole culture or a sorted T cell fraction (not recorded which). The subset here: Tr1-enriched cell product generated in vitro against host alloantigens. Here the CDR3 DNA reads TGCAGTGCTCCGTCCGGGACTAGCGTTTATACGCAGTATTTT. This translates into CSAPSGTSVYTQYF.